One TCR beta chain is described in this entry. PCR was performed a second time for 7 to 11 cycles using a sample-barcoded 5' primer and a J-beta primer mix. TCRdb reprocessed the 5' RACE reads with MiXCR, giving one entry per CDR3 protein. The sample carries roughly 2 million distinct CDR3 sequences, approximately 50% recorded once. This sample is part of a study of blood T cells in healthy people across ages. Germline CDR1 reads SQVTM; CDR2 reads ANQGSEA. V lost 5 bases, J lost 4 bases, and 15 bases stayed unmatched. The CDR3 loop spans 16 amino acids. This sequence joins TRBV29-1 and TRBJ1-2; 8 bases are shared with TRBD1. The material sequenced was blood. This receptor was identified in a middle-aged woman in good health. CDR3 in amino acids: CSVTGTGPFELYGYTF. As DNA, the CDR3 is TGCAGCGTTACCGGGACAGGCCCCTTTGAACTCTATGGCTACACCTTC.